This T cell receptor beta chain is from a study of CD8 T cells in ankylosing spondylitis. Study-wide points: A TCR beta motif of roughly 8 highly homologous variants seemed to mark ankylosing spondylitis blood.

TCRdb ran MiXCR on the 5' RACE reads and lists one entry per CDR3 protein. The sample lists about 750,000 distinct CDR3 sequences; over 15% were seen once. For this clonotype: The antigen is unknown.

Germline loops: CDR1 MNHEY, CDR2 SVGEGT. The CDR3 is 16 residues long. V was shortened by 0 bases and J by 0 bases, with 9 bases between the two germline ends. The specimen sequenced was blood, either unsorted or a sorted T cell fraction (not recorded which). This receptor was identified in a male donor with ankylosing spondylitis. The chain recombines TRBV6-2 or TRBV6-3 with TRBJ2-1, with D maybe TRBD2 (6 bases). In DNA form, the CDR3 reads TGTGCCAGCAGTTACTCGCGGGACCTCTCCTACAATGAGCAGTTCTTC. This sequence encodes CASSYSRDLSYNEQFF.